These T cell receptor beta chains were read from a single sample in a study of Ad26.COV2.S vaccination and SARS-CoV-2 variants. The repertoire was sequenced with immunoSEQ multiplex PCR; TCRdb's copy has only in-frame clones and lacks some. Of more than 150,000 clones in the sample, 70% to 90% are singletons; the top ten hold under 7.5%. Sample: peripheral blood, taken after recovery from COVID-19. The origin of the receptors is a human donor who had recovered from COVID-19. Both conserved end residues are part of each CDR3. D genes are given only for firm matches. Expanded clones are given a class, and other clones once, few, many or no size at all.

clone_size	cdr3_length	v_call	d_call	j_call	cdr3_nt	cdr3_aa
once	14	TRBV15	.	TRBJ2-2	TGTGCCACCAGCACCGACAGAACCACCGGGGAGCTGTTTTTT	CATSTDRTTGELFF
few	13	TRBV27	TRBD1	TRBJ1-3	TGTGCCAGCAGCCTCTCCGACAGGGGCACCATATATTTT	CASSLSDRGTIYF
.	16	TRBV9	.	TRBJ2-1	TGTGCCAGCAGCGTAGCGAGGCTAGATGTCTACAATGAGCAGTTCTTC	CASSVARLDVYNEQFF
.	11	TRBV12-3/TRBV12-4	.	TRBJ1-2	TGTGCCAGCAGTTTAGCGGGTGGCTACACCTTC	CASSLAGGYTF
once	14	TRBV27	.	TRBJ2-1	TGTGCCAGCAGTAAGCGGATAACATACAATGAGCAGTTCTTC	CASSKRITYNEQFF
.	17	TRBV11-3	TRBD2	TRBJ2-3	TGTGCCAGCAGCTCCTCCGGGACTAGCCGAGGAGCAGATACGCAGTATTTT	CASSSSGTSRGADTQYF
.	13	TRBV24-1	.	TRBJ2-7	TGTGCCACCAGTGACGGCGGCGATTACGAGCAGTACTTC	CATSDGGDYEQYF
.	14	TRBV2	.	TRBJ2-3	TGTGCCAGCAACCCCAGGACTAGCACAGATACGCAGTATTTT	CASNPRTSTDTQYF
.	16	TRBV5-4	.	TRBJ2-6	TGTGCCAGCAGCTTGCCTAGGGGGGTAGGGGCCAACGTCCTGACTTTC	CASSLPRGVGANVLTF
.	14	TRBV5-5	TRBD1	TRBJ2-7	TGTGCCAGCAGCTCGACAGGGATCTACGACGAGCAGTACTTC	CASSSTGIYDEQYF
.	16	TRBV24-1	TRBD2	TRBJ2-1	TGTGCCACCAGTGATGGACTAGCGAGCTCCTACAATGAGCAGTTCTTC	CATSDGLASSYNEQFF
once	13	TRBV6-5	.	TRBJ1-1	TGTGCCAGCAGTTACCTGGGGGGGACTGAAGCTTTCTTT	CASSYLGGTEAFF
few	14	TRBV5-6	.	TRBJ1-5	TGTGCCAGCAGCTTGAGCCGATACAATCAGCCCCAGCATTTT	CASSLSRYNQPQHF
.	17	TRBV19	TRBD1	TRBJ2-5	TGTGCCAGTACCCTCCGCGGACAGGGTCAGACCCAAGAGACCCAGTACTTC	CASTLRGQGQTQETQYF
.	16	TRBV11-2	.	TRBJ1-1	TGTGCCAGCAGCTTATGGAGGGAAGAAGATAACACTGAAGCTTTCTTT	CASSLWREEDNTEAFF
.	15	TRBV7-9	TRBD1	TRBJ1-2	TGTGCCAGCAGCTCCTCCGACAGGGTGGAGTCTGGCTACACCTTC	CASSSSDRVESGYTF
.	17	TRBV6-1	.	TRBJ1-1	TGTGCCAGCAGTGAAGCGGTACAGCCAGGGGTGAACACTGAAGCTTTCTTT	CASSEAVQPGVNTEAFF
many	16	TRBV7-7	.	TRBJ2-5	TGTGCTAGCAGCTTAGGCCGAATGACTAGGCAAGAGACCCAGTACTTC	CASSLGRMTRQETQYF